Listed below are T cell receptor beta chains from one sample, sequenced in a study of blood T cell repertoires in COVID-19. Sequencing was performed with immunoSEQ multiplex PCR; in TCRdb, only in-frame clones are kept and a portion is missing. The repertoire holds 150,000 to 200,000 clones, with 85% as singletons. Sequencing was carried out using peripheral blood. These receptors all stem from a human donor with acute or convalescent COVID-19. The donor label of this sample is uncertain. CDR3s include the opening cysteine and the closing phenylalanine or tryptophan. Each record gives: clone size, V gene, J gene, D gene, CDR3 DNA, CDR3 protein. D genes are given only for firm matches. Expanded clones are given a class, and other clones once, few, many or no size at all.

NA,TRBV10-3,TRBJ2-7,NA,TGTGCCGTCGGCAGGGACGAGCAGTACTTC,CAVGRDEQYF
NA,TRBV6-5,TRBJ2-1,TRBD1,TGTGCCAGCAGTATGGGACAGGGGAACTACAATGAGCAGTTCTTC,CASSMGQGNYNEQFF
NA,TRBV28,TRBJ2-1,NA,TGTGCCAGCAGTTTTGAAGGGAGCTCCTACAATGAGCAGTTCTTC,CASSFEGSSYNEQFF
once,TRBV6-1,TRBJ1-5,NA,TGTGCCAGCAGTGAAAAGGGGCAGGGCAATCAGCCCCAGCATTTT,CASSEKGQGNQPQHF
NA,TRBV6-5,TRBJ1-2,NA,TGTGCCAGCAGTTACTCAAATACCTCACCCCTAGGCTACACCTTC,CASSYSNTSPLGYTF
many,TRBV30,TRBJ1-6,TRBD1,TGTGCCTGGAGTAGCGGGACAGGAGCCTCACCCCTCCACTTT,CAWSSGTGASPLHF
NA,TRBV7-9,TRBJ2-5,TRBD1,TGTGCCAGCACCAAAGGACAGGTAGAGACCCAGTACTTC,CASTKGQVETQYF
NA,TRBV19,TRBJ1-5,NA,TGTGCCAGTAGAAGCGTCTACAATCAGCCCCAGCATTTT,CASRSVYNQPQHF
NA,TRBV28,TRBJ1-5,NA,TGTGCCAGCAGTTTAAGGAGGGTGGCTCAGCCCCAGCATTTT,CASSLRRVAQPQHF
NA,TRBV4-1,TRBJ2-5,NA,TGCGCCAGCAGCCCTATTGGGGAGGGGGGTGGAGAGACCCAGTACTTC,CASSPIGEGGGETQYF
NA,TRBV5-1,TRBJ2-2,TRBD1,TGCGCCAGCAGCCGGGGACAGGGGTTAACCGGGGAGCTGTTTTTT,CASSRGQGLTGELFF
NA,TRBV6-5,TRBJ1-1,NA,TGTGCCAGCAGTCTTACAGACACTGAAGCTTTCTTT,CASSLTDTEAFF
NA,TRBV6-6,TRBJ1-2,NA,TGTGCCAGCAGCGGGACTTCCAAGAGGGTCGGCTACACCTTC,CASSGTSKRVGYTF
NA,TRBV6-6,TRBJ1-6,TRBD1,TGTGCCAGCAGTCGCCGGGACAGGGACTCCTATAATTCACCCCTCCACTTT,CASSRRDRDSYNSPLHF
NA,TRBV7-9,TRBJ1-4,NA,TGTGCCAGCAGCCCGCCGGGACTGCGAACTAATGAAAAACTGTTTTTT,CASSPPGLRTNEKLFF
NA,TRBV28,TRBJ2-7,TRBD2,TGTGCCAGCAGTTTAACTAGCGGCGGGTTTTTAGGTAGCGAGCAGTACTTC,CASSLTSGGFLGSEQYF
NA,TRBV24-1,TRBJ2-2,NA,TGTGCCACCAGTGATGGCACAGTGGGCACCGGGGAGCTGTTTTTT,CATSDGTVGTGELFF
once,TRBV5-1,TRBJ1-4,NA,TGCGCCAGCAGCCCCACCGCGACATCTATTAGTGAAAAACTGTTTTTT,CASSPTATSISEKLFF
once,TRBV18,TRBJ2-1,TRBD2,TGTGCCAGCTCACACAGCGGGGCGTCCTACAATGAGCAGTTCTTC,CASSHSGASYNEQFF
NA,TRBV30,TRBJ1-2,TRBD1,TGTGCCTGGAGTCCCTCAGGGGGCCAATGGGGCTACACCTTC,CAWSPSGGQWGYTF
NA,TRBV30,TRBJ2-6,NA,TGTGCCTGGGCCTACTCTGGGGCCAACGTCCTGACTTTC,CAWAYSGANVLTF
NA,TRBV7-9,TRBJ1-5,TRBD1,TGTGCCAGCAGCGACGGGACAGGGCATCAGCCCCAGCATTTT,CASSDGTGHQPQHF
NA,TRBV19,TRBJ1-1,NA,TGTGCCAGTAGCCTCGACACTTACACTGAAGCTTTCTTT,CASSLDTYTEAFF
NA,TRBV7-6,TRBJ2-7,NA,TGTGCCAGCAGCTTTTCGGACAGAGAAAGCTACGAGCAGTACTTC,CASSFSDRESYEQYF
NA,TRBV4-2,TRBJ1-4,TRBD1,TGTGCCAGCAGCCTAGGGACAGCAACTAATGAAAAACTGTTTTTT,CASSLGTATNEKLFF
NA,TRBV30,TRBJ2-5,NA,TGTGCCTGGAGTGCTAGTATCGAGACCCAGTACTTC,CAWSASIETQYF
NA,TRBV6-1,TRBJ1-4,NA,TGTGCCAGCAGTGACCCGGGGGAGGTTGAAAAACTGTTTTTT,CASSDPGEVEKLFF
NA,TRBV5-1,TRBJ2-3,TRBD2,TGCGCCAGCAGCTTACTAGCGGGCACAGATACGCAGTATTTT,CASSLLAGTDTQYF
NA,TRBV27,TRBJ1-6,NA,TGTGCCAGCAGTTCTCCGTATAATTCACCCCTCCACTTT,CASSSPYNSPLHF
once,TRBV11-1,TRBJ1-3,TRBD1,TGTGCCAGCAGCTCGACAGGGGGAAACACCATATATTTT,CASSSTGGNTIYF
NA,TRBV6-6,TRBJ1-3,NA,TGTGCCAGCAATCGGGACACCGACTCTGGAAACACCATATATTTT,CASNRDTDSGNTIYF
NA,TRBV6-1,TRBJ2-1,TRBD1,TGTGCCAGCAGTGGGTGGTGGGAGACAGGGACCAGCAATGAGCAGTTCTTC,CASSGWWETGTSNEQFF
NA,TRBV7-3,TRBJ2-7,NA,TGTGCCGCAGCCCCCCCAAGGACAGTCCCCTACGAGCAGTACTTC,CAAAPPRTVPYEQYF